The text below deals with one T cell receptor beta chain. Profiled with immunoSEQ multiplex PCR; TCRdb holds only in-frame clones, not every one. This sample has hundreds of thousands of clones; about 87% occur once, and the top ten carry about 0.0094%. The data were taken from a study of shared T cell receptors in the human thymus. Germline-derived CDR1 and CDR2 are DFQATT and SNEGSKA (reference sequence). The length of the CDR3 is 11 residues. The same data also contributed to another study, on human thymus T cells. Per that paper: Resections from corrective heart surgery provided thymus tissue.

The sequence came from a boy younger than two with a congenital heart defect. Sample: thymocytes. This rearrangement joins TRBV20-1 to TRBJ1-2, with unresolved D. The CDR3 reads CSLEEINGYTF. CDR3 DNA sequence: TGCAGCCTAGAGGAGATTAATGGCTACACCTTC.